This T cell receptor beta chain was documented in a study of shared clonotypes between healthy human individuals. Note on this clone: Antigen unknown.

Findings and caveats of the study: It was the non-shared clonotypes that had lower generation probabilities than clonotypes shared by all four donors.

Sequenced by immunoSEQ multiplex PCR; TCRdb stores in-frame clones only, minus some. Here the sample spans 2 million to 3 million clones, 93% being singletons. The V gene's germline CDR1 is MDHEN and CDR2 SYDVKM. V was clipped by 5 bases and J by 1 base; unmatched bases: 10. The CDR3 is made up of 17 amino acids. The specimen was naive CD4+ T cells from PBMCs. Stated subset: CD45RA+ positively selected. The rearrangement joins TRBV28 to TRBJ1-5; 8 positions agree with TRBD1. This clonotype was obtained from a man aged 18-30 years in good health. Some clones in this sample may be carry-over from other donors' samples. The CDR3 nucleotides read TGTGCCAGCAGTACACCTAAGGACAGGGAAAGCAATCAGCCCCAGCATTTT. As protein: CASSTPKDRESNQPQHF. Based on the CDR3 plus reference TRBV28 and TRBJ1-5, the full variable domain is DVKVTQSSRYLVKRTGEKVFLECVQDMDHENMFWYRQDPGLGLRLIYFSYDVKMKEKGDIPEGYSVSREKKERFSLILESASTNQTSMYLCASSTPKDRESNQPQHFGDGTRLSIL.